This is a list of T cell receptor beta chains from one sample in a study of shared clonotypes between healthy human individuals. Profiling relied on immunoSEQ multiplex PCR, and the TCRdb table lists in-frame clones only, not all of them. Altogether hundreds of thousands of clones are present, around 79% being singletons, with the ten largest covering less than 15%. Sequencing was performed on PBMCs. These receptors were taken from a woman aged 40 to 49 in good health. Some clones in this sample may be carry-over from other donors' samples. The CDR3 runs from the conserved cysteine through the conserved F or W. The D gene is left open where the match is weak. Where a row states a size, it is once, few, many or the class of an expanded clone; other rows omit it.

D gene	V gene	clone size	J gene	CDR3 DNA	CDR3 protein
TRBD2	TRBV28	.	TRBJ2-1	TGTGCCAGCGGTCAACTAGCGGGAGGGCCAAGCAATGAGCAGTTCTTC	CASGQLAGGPSNEQFF
TRBD1	TRBV6-6	once	TRBJ2-5	TGTGCCAGCAGTTCCCGGACAGGGGGCACGGAGACCCAGTACTTC	CASSSRTGGTETQYF
.	TRBV15	.	TRBJ2-7	TGTGCCACCAGCAGATCGGCTAGCTCCTACGAGCAGTACTTC	CATSRSASSYEQYF
.	TRBV9	.	TRBJ1-5	TGTGCCAGCAGCAAAAGAGGGGAGGAGGTAAGGCCCCAGCATTTT	CASSKRGEEVRPQHF
.	TRBV30	.	TRBJ1-6	TGTGCCTGGAGTCGCCTAGATGGTTTTCGGGATTCACCCCTCCACTTT	CAWSRLDGFRDSPLHF
.	TRBV7-2	many	TRBJ2-1	TGTGCCAGCAGCCCGACCAGGCAGGGAGGGGGTGAGCAGTTCTTC	CASSPTRQGGGEQFF
.	TRBV5-1	.	TRBJ2-7	TGCGCCAGCAGCTTGCAGGCGGACTCCTACGAGCAGTACTTC	CASSLQADSYEQYF
TRBD2	TRBV5-1	.	TRBJ2-1	TGCGCCAGCAGCTTGACTAGCGGGAATTGGAATGAGCAGTTCTTC	CASSLTSGNWNEQFF
.	TRBV5-1	.	TRBJ2-1	TGCGCCAGCAGCTTTGCGGGACCCGACGATGAGCAGTTCTTC	CASSFAGPDDEQFF
.	TRBV28	.	TRBJ2-4	TGTGCCAGCAGCACCCCGGGGAGTCTGAACATTCAGTACTTC	CASSTPGSLNIQYF
TRBD2	TRBV6-5	.	TRBJ2-3	TGTGCCAGCAGGCTAGCGGTTAGCACAGATACGCAGTATTTT	CASRLAVSTDTQYF